The text below deals with one T cell receptor (beta chain). Its antigen is as yet unknown. This entry comes from a study of shared clonotypes between healthy human individuals. CDR3 length: 17 amino acids. The ends were cut back, 1 base at V and 3 bases at J, with 15 bases in the middle. Per the germline V gene, CDR1 is SGHVT and CDR2 is SQSDAQ. Sequencing was performed with immunoSEQ multiplex PCR; in TCRdb, only in-frame clones are kept and a portion is missing. The repertoire has more than 2 million clones, 90% to 95% of them found once; the top ten carry around 1.7%. Terminally differentiated effector memory CD45RA+ cells were excluded by CCR7 positive selection of CD45RO-negative cells. Notes on the study in general: Incomplete sequencing of sorted subsets was indicated by rarefaction despite large depth. Clonotypes shared by all four donors outscored non-shared clonotypes in generation probability. Limited genetic and exposure-history diversity came from having few donors. Estimated richness values were generally larger in naive subsets than in memory subsets.

This chain joins TRBV7-4 and TRBJ2-2; possibly TRBD1 for D (6 bases). The sample comprised naive CD8+ T cells from PBMCs. This sequence originates from a man younger than 35 in good health. Some clones in this sample may be carry-over from other donors' samples. In DNA form, the CDR3 reads TGTGCCAGCAGCTTAGGCCCCTCAGGGGTAGACACCGGGGAGCTGTTTTTT. It specifies CASSLGPSGVDTGELFF.